This T cell receptor (beta chain) was identified during a study of metastatic and nonmetastatic thyroid tumors. Using MiXCR, TCRdb reanalyzed the PCR reads. Among about 69,000 clones listed, 14% were seen once. No patient had received any treatment before thyroid surgery. Trimming removed 6 bases from V and 1 base from J; junction bases left unmatched: 12. This CDR3 has 18 residues. CDR1 MDHEN and CDR2 SYDVKM come from the germline V gene. In its sample, this clone was seen many times. Other DNA sequences from this sample encode an identical CDR3 as well. Sequencing was performed on blood. The TCR sequence derives from a male donor with papillary thyroid cancer or a benign thyroid nodule (not recorded which). Some clones in this sample may be carry-over from other donors' samples. This sequence joins TRBV28 and TRBJ2-3; 11 bases fit TRBD2. CDR3 nucleotides: TGTGCCAGCAGCGTTCCCTCGACTAGCGGGGCCCGCACAGATACGCAGTATTTT. Translated, it gives CASSVPSTSGARTDTQYF.